The entry below describes one TCR beta chain. This specimen comes from a study of somatic mutations in cytotoxic T cells in rheumatoid arthritis. Overall study context: Collection of patient blood (30 ml EDTA) took place right after diagnosis, before any treatment. The authors flow-sorted some V beta antibody-stained T-cell populations at nearly 100% purity, including V beta1+ cells that they sequenced for TCRB.

Study processing details: Only a few patient CD8+ clones above 1% matched published virus-specific TCRB sequences. Here immunoSEQ multiplex PCR was the method, and the copy in TCRdb shows in-frame clones only, minus some. V and J calls and clone size come straight from that table; D and trimming were deduced from the DNA. The table has under 4,500 clones, 79% seen once. Flow cytometry served to check the purity of CD4+ and CD8+ cells, which were isolated by positive magnetic bead selection. The CDR3 length is 13 residues. V lost 0 bases to trimming and J lost 6 bases, with 6 bases between them. Germline CDR1 is SGDLS and CDR2 is YYNGEE.

The sequenced material came from CD8+ T cells sorted from blood. The clonotype originates from an adult with rheumatoid arthritis. The chain has TRBV9 and TRBJ2-2, with no clear D. The CDR3 nucleotides are TGTGCCAGCAGCGTAGGGTTAGCCGGGGAGCTGTTTTTT. It encodes CASSVGLAGELFF.